This T cell receptor (beta chain) emerged from a study of T cells in Graves' hyperthyroidism and ophthalmopathy. An absence of ophthalmopathy progression within 18 months meant stable Graves' hyperthyroidism. Notes on the study in general: Most expanded thyroid clonotypes above 0.001 recurred in blood.

Details on this clonotype: The antigen is undetermined.

Using RNA transcripts as the source, TCR beta CDR3 regions were amplified. When the TCR CDR3 underwent first-round RT-PCR, the HTBI primer set was used. TCRdb redid the calling of the multiplex PCR reads with MiXCR, one entry per CDR3 protein. The profile shows about 680,000 distinct CDR3 sequences, roughly 32% of them singletons. V gave up 8 bases and J gave up 8 bases, with 0 bases separating them. This CDR3 comprises 8 residues. The clonotype was recovered from a middle-aged woman with Graves' hyperthyroidism. The specimen was blood. J is TRBJ2-2 and V is TRBV12-3 or TRBV12-4; unclear D gene. CDR3 region: CASGELFF. Here the CDR3 DNA reads TGTGCCAGCGGGGAGCTGTTTTTT.